These 15 T cell receptor beta chains were all obtained from the same sample, sequenced in a study of T cells in Graves' hyperthyroidism and ophthalmopathy. Using RNA transcripts as the source, TCR beta CDR3 regions were amplified. The study used the HTBI primer set for a first-round RT-PCR of the TCR CDR3. TCRdb analysed the multiplex PCR reads with MiXCR anew, one entry per CDR3 protein. The sample contains about 840,000 distinct CDR3 sequences, about two fifths of which appear only once. Sequencing was done on a sample of blood. These receptors were collected from a man between 18 and 29 years old with Graves' hyperthyroidism.

This clonotype was seen a handful of times. This chain joins TRBV10-3 and TRBJ2-3, with D unclear. The CDR3 has 13 amino acids. V was cut by 0 bases and J by 4 bases, with 5 bases left in between. In germline, CDR1 is ENHRY, CDR2 SYGVKD. As DNA, the CDR3 is TGTGCCATCAGTGAGTCCCCGGCAGATACGCAGTATTTT. Encoded protein: CAISESPADTQYF.

The chain is built from TRBV5-1 and TRBJ1-5; unclear D gene. V gave up 2 bases and J gave up 4 bases, with 7 bases separating them. From germline, CDR1 is SGHRS and CDR2 YFSETQ. This CDR3 region has 13 residues. CDR3 nucleotide sequence: TGCGCCAGCAGCTTTCCGGGGAATCAGCCCCAGCATTTT. This codes for CASSFPGNQPQHF. The whole variable domain, remainder taken from reference TRBV5-1 and TRBJ1-5, is KAGVTQTPRYLIKTRGQQVTLSCSPISGHRSVSWYQQTPGQGLQFLFEYFSETQRNKGNFPGRFSGRQFSNSRSEMNVSTLELGDSALYLCASSFPGNQPQHFGDGTRLSIL.

There are a few counts of this clonotype. The chain combines TRBV7-2 with TRBJ1-1; D is ambiguous. Germline CDR1 reads SGHTA; CDR2 reads FQGNSA. The CDR3 spans 16 residues. V shed 5 bases and J shed 0 bases, with 16 bases lying between them. The CDR3 DNA reads TGTGCCAGCAGCCAAGATCCGAACAGCTTGAACACTGAAGCTTTCTTT. It codes for CASSQDPNSLNTEAFF.

This clonotype was seen a few times. The chain joins TRBV7-8 to TRBJ1-1; TRBD1 might be the D (5 bases). V lost 6 bases, J lost 3 bases, and 11 bases lay in between. The length of the CDR3 is 13 residues. Per the germline V gene, CDR1 is SGHVS and CDR2 is FQNEAQ. DNA for the CDR3: TGTGCCAGCAGTTTTTCCAGGGACACTGAAGCTTTCTTT. This sequence encodes CASSFSRDTEAFF. Drawing the rest from reference TRBV7-8 and TRBJ1-1, the complete variable domain is GAGVSQSPRYKVAKRGQDVALRCDPISGHVSLFWYQQALGQGPEFLTYFQNEAQLDKSGLPSDRFFAERPEGSVSTLKIQRTQQEDSAVYLCASSFSRDTEAFFGQGTRLTVV.

The chain links TRBV10-2 to TRBJ1-1, with D perhaps matching TRBD1 (5 bases). V was pared by 6 bases and J by 0 bases, with 11 bases between. The CDR3 extends over 14 amino acids. Germline V gene sequence: CDR1 WSHSY, CDR2 SAAADI. CDR3 loop: CASRGGGVNTEAFF. CDR3 coding DNA: TGCGCCAGCAGGGGGGGGGGGGTGAACACTGAAGCTTTCTTT.

This clonotype has at least ten counts. The V gene is TRBV12-3 or TRBV12-4, the J gene TRBJ1-1; D remains unclear. CDR3 length: 12 amino acids. V was trimmed by 10 bases and J by 2 bases, leaving 11 bases between them. The CDR3 reads CATMEGNTEAFF. The CDR3 DNA reads as TGTGCCACCATGGAGGGTAACACTGAAGCTTTCTTT.

V usage is TRBV29-1 and J usage is TRBJ1-6; a possible D gene is TRBD1 (5 bases). The length of the CDR3 is 17 residues. Germline V CDR1 and CDR2: SQVTM, ANQGSEA. V was shortened by 4 bases and J by 8 bases, with 24 bases between the two germline ends. CDR3 coding DNA: TGCAGCGTTGCGGGAGTAGCGGGAGGGGAGACAGATTCACCCCTCCACTTT. This translates into CSVAGVAGGETDSPLHF.

At least ten counts were recorded for this clonotype. The rearrangement links TRBV7-9 to TRBJ1-1; D is unresolved. Germline CDR1 SEHNR, CDR2 FQNEAQ (reference sequence). The CDR3 covers 12 residues. V lost 1 base and J lost 5, with 5 bases in between. CDR3 loop: CASSLGETEAFF. Here the CDR3 DNA reads TGTGCCAGCAGCTTAGGAGAGACTGAAGCTTTCTTT.

The chain carries TRBV2 and TRBJ1-2; TRBD1 matches at 7 bases. CDR1 is SNHLY, CDR2 FYNNEI, per germline. Trimming took 3 bases from V and 8 from J; bases not matched to a gene: 3. The CDR3 is made up of 12 amino acids. CDR3 nucleotides: TGTGCCAGCAGTGACAGGGGGATCGGCTACACCTTC. As protein: CASSDRGIGYTF. The whole variable domain, remainder taken from reference TRBV2 and TRBJ1-2, is EPEVTQTPSHQVTQMGQEVILRCVPISNHLYFYWYRQILGQKVEFLVSFYNNEISEKSEIFDDQFSVERPDGSNFTLKIRSTKLEDSAMYFCASSDRGIGYTFGSGTRLTVV.

This chain connects TRBV15 to TRBJ1-6, with D possibly matching TRBD1 (6 bases). The V gene lost 5 bases and the J gene lost 14 bases, with 19 bases spanning the gap. In germline, CDR1 is LNHNV, CDR2 YYDKDF (reference sequence). This CDR3 has 14 amino acids. DNA for the CDR3: TGTGCCACCAGCCGTAATGCAGGGGATCGGGCCCTCCACTTT. Amino acid sequence: CATSRNAGDRALHF. Based on the CDR3 plus reference TRBV15 and TRBJ1-6, the full variable domain is DAMVIQNPRYQVTQFGKPVTLSCSQTLNHNVMYWYQQKSSQAPKLLFHYYDKDFNNEADTPDNFQSRRPNTSFCFLDIRSPGLGDTAMYLCATSRNAGDRALHFGNGTRLTVT.

Notes on this clonotype: A single base separates this from a much larger clone, so it may be a read error. The chain carries TRBV7-3 and TRBJ1-1; D possibly corresponds to TRBD1 (6 bases). CDR3 length equals 12 residues. The germline gives CDR1 SGHTA, CDR2 FQGTGA. CDR3 DNA: TGTGCCGGCAGCGGCAGGGGAGCTGAAGCTTTCTTT. Its protein product is CAGSGRGAEAFF.

Comments on this clonotype: One base away lies a much larger clone, so this may be a sequencing read error. The rearrangement joins TRBV7-2 to TRBJ1-1; D is unclear. The CDR3 length is 12 residues. Trimming cost V 1 base and J 3 bases, with 3 bases left between them. Germline V lookup: CDR1 SGHTA, CDR2 FQGNSA. CDR3 sequence reads: CASSLEYTEAFF. The CDR3 DNA reads as TGTGCCAGCAGCTTAGAGTACACTGAAGCTTTCTTT.

CDR3 sequence reads: CASSDAGGAGEQYF. The CDR3 DNA follows: TGTGCCAGCAGTGACGCAGGGGGGGCAGGTGAGCAGTACTTC. This chain uses TRBV6-4 with TRBJ2-7; D may correspond to TRBD1 or TRBD2 (7 bases each). Germline values: CDR1 MRHNA, CDR2 SNTAGT. Deletions cut 2 bases from V and 7 bases from J, with 15 bases between. The CDR3 loop spans 14 amino acids.

This clonotype was observed at least ten times. This chain joins TRBV29-1 and TRBJ2-7; D may be TRBD1 (6 bases). V gave up 4 bases and J gave up 2 bases, with 12 bases separating them. The germline CDR1 and CDR2 sequences are SQVTM and ANQGSEA. The CDR3 sequence is 13 residues long. CDR3 DNA sequence: TGCAGCGTTGTTACAGGGCCCACCTACGAGCAGTACTTC. Translating it yields CSVVTGPTYEQYF.

V and J are TRBV20-1 and TRBJ2-5; D unclear. The CDR3 sequence is 14 residues long. Germline V gives CDR1 DFQATT, CDR2 SNEGSKA (reference sequence). Trimming took off 2 bases at V and 2 bases at J, with 12 bases between the two ends. This CDR3 reads CSARTSLEQETQYF. The DNA of the CDR3 is TGCAGTGCTAGAACGTCGCTAGAGCAAGAGACCCAGTACTTC.